The clone carrying this T cell receptor (beta chain) ranks as large in terms of frequency. The source of the sample is a study of human CD8 memory T cell subsets. A UMI-labeled 5' RACE approach was the method that produced the TCR beta libraries. TCRdb re-called the 5' RACE reads and gives one entry per CDR3 protein, without DNA. There are about 7,900 distinct CDR3 sequences in the sample, with over 20% held by the top ten. This CDR3 is 12 amino acids long. Germline lookup yields CDR1 SQVTM and CDR2 ANQGSEA. The TCR sequence derives from a human donor in good health. What was sequenced was CD8+ T cells from PBMCs. The chain joins TRBV29-1 to TRBJ1-1; TCRdb outputs TRBD1, but without DNA this stays unchecked. The CDR3 here is CSVDQGNTEAFF.